This T cell receptor beta chain was observed in a study of CD8 T cells in Susac syndrome. RNA amounts of about 0.5 to 1 ug underwent reverse transcription with random hexamers. A multiplex approach, immunoSEQ multiplex PCR, amplified TCR beta CDR3 across 54 Vbeta and 13 Jbeta. TCRdb itself ran the immunoSEQ multiplex PCR reads through MiXCR, one entry per CDR3 protein. The data hold some 180,000 distinct CDR3 sequences, with just under 95% observed a single time. TEMRA cells were FACS-enriched and CD8+ and CD4+ T cells negatively isolated. V lost 6 bases, J lost 5 bases, and 3 bases stayed unmatched. The CDR3 sequence is 12 residues long. Germline CDR1 MNHNY, CDR2 SVGAGI (reference sequence).

The sample was CD4+ T cells from PBMCs. The sequence was obtained from a human donor in good health. The chain recombines TRBV6-6 with TRBJ1-1; 7 bases fit TRBD1. CDR3 residues: CASRGQITEAFF. The CDR3 bases are TGTGCCAGCAGGGGACAGATAACTGAAGCTTTCTTT.